These T cell receptor beta chains were read from a single sample in a study of a mutant IDH1 vaccine in newly diagnosed glioma. Only in-frame clones appear in the TCRdb table, and some are missing; sequencing was by immunoSEQ multiplex PCR. This repertoire shows approximately 92,000 clones, just under 80% found once; its top ten account for around 7%. The specimen comprised PBMCs, sampled from a glioma patient treated with radiotherapy, temozolomide or both. Source of these receptors: a man aged 35 to 55 with glioma. Both conserved end residues are part of each CDR3. D genes are given only for firm matches. Clone size appears in some rows only: once, few, many, or a class for an expanded clone.

clone_size	v_call	j_call	d_call	cdr3_aa	cdr3_nt
NA	TRBV4-2	TRBJ2-4	NA	CASSQEGAGAKNIQYF	TGTGCCAGCAGCCAAGAGGGCGCCGGAGCCAAAAACATTCAGTACTTC
NA	TRBV11-2	TRBJ1-4	TRBD1	CASSLDRWGEKLFF	TGTGCCAGCAGCTTGGACAGGTGGGGTGAAAAACTGTTTTTT
NA	TRBV2	TRBJ1-2	NA	CASSEGGTDYGYTF	TGTGCCAGCAGTGAAGGGGGGACGGACTATGGCTACACCTTC
NA	TRBV13	TRBJ2-4	NA	CASSSYVAKNIQYF	TGTGCCAGCAGCTCTTACGTGGCCAAAAACATTCAGTACTTC
NA	TRBV15	TRBJ2-5	TRBD1	CATSWGQGSPETQYF	TGTGCCACCAGCTGGGGACAGGGTTCCCCCGAGACCCAGTACTTC
NA	TRBV9	TRBJ1-4	TRBD1	CASSVGQGGNEKLFF	TGTGCCAGCAGCGTGGGACAGGGCGGGAATGAAAAACTGTTTTTT
NA	TRBV11-2	TRBJ2-5	TRBD1	CASSLTQGAPRETQYF	TGTGCCAGCAGCTTAACACAGGGGGCGCCTCGAGAGACCCAGTACTTC
NA	TRBV19	TRBJ1-5	TRBD1	CASSNEDRGNQPQHF	TGTGCCAGTAGTAACGAGGACAGGGGCAATCAGCCCCAGCATTTT
NA	TRBV6-6	TRBJ2-1	NA	CASSYVTSGNEQFF	TGTGCCAGCAGTTACGTGACGTCAGGGAATGAGCAGTTCTTC
NA	TRBV6-1	TRBJ1-1	NA	CASRVQGKPEAFF	TGTGCCAGCAGAGTACAGGGTAAGCCCGAAGCTTTCTTT
NA	TRBV7-3	TRBJ2-1	TRBD2	CASSLASGSKDNEQFF	TGTGCCAGCAGCTTGGCGAGCGGGAGCAAGGACAATGAGCAGTTCTTC
NA	TRBV7-2	TRBJ2-1	NA	CASASHEQFF	TGTGCCAGCGCCTCCCATGAGCAGTTCTTC
NA	TRBV2	TRBJ2-7	TRBD2	CASTHGGGGGSYEQYF	TGTGCCAGCACCCATGGGGGCGGGGGGGGCTCCTACGAGCAGTACTTC
NA	TRBV6-6	TRBJ1-2	NA	CASSYSRGGGYTF	TGTGCCAGCAGTTACTCCAGGGGAGGTGGCTACACCTTC
NA	TRBV28	TRBJ1-1	NA	CASSLVGSEAFF	TGTGCCAGCAGTCTTGTAGGTTCTGAAGCTTTCTTT
NA	TRBV5-6	TRBJ2-2	NA	CASSFWVTGELFF	TGTGCCAGCAGCTTTTGGGTAACCGGGGAGCTGTTTTTT
NA	TRBV4-3	TRBJ1-2	NA	CASSQGPGTLEDGYTF	TGCGCCAGCAGCCAAGGCCCAGGGACATTGGAGGATGGCTACACCTTC
NA	TRBV6-6	TRBJ1-2	NA	CASSYTATGEDGYTF	TGTGCCAGCAGTTACACGGCGACAGGCGAGGATGGCTACACCTTC
NA	TRBV7-9	TRBJ2-7	TRBD1	CASSQMGQGNYEQYF	TGTGCCAGCAGCCAGATGGGACAGGGGAACTACGAGCAGTACTTC
NA	TRBV7-2	TRBJ2-7	TRBD2	CASSLDASGRSNEQYF	TGTGCCAGCAGCTTAGATGCTAGCGGGAGGTCCAACGAGCAGTACTTC
NA	TRBV7-2	TRBJ2-7	NA	CASSLLPTGTYEQYF	TGTGCCAGCAGCCTCCTCCCGACAGGTACCTACGAGCAGTACTTC
NA	TRBV27	TRBJ2-1	TRBD2	CASSPGLAGHNEQFF	TGTGCCAGCAGTCCGGGACTAGCGGGACACAATGAGCAGTTCTTC
NA	TRBV19	TRBJ2-2	TRBD2	CASSPISGTSGGSTGELFF	TGTGCCAGTAGTCCAATATCCGGGACTAGCGGGGGGAGCACCGGGGAGCTGTTTTTT
NA	TRBV4-2	TRBJ1-1	NA	CASSQVRGNTEAFF	TGTGCCAGCAGCCAAGTGAGGGGGAACACTGAAGCTTTCTTT
NA	TRBV4-1	TRBJ2-7	TRBD1	CASSHLGQGYEQYF	TGCGCCAGCAGCCACCTGGGACAGGGCTACGAGCAGTACTTC
once	TRBV6-6	TRBJ1-2	NA	CASSYSGGHGYTF	TGTGCCAGCAGTTACTCCGGGGGGCATGGCTACACCTTC
once	TRBV21-1	TRBJ1-1	NA	CASSKGTRDRVRTEAFF	TGTGCCAGCAGCAAAGGAACCCGGGACAGGGTACGGACTGAAGCTTTCTTT
NA	TRBV6-6	TRBJ1-1	NA	CASSYLGTEAFF	TGTGCCAGCAGTTACCTTGGGACTGAAGCTTTCTTT
NA	TRBV5-1	TRBJ2-7	NA	CASSSLGGEVDEQYF	TGCGCCAGCAGCTCCCTGGGCGGGGAAGTTGACGAGCAGTACTTC